Shown below are 8 T cell receptor beta chains from a single sample sequenced in a study of OX40 agonist ivuxolimab in advanced cancers. Sequencing used immunoSEQ multiplex PCR; TCRdb keeps in-frame clones, though not all of them. This table holds approximately 14,000 clones, less than 85% found once. This specimen was CD4+ or CD8+ T cells sorted from blood, taken in a trial of the OX40 agonist ivuxolimab. The source is an adult with an advanced solid tumor such as melanoma, head and neck, liver or kidney cancer.

The chain uses TRBV5-1 and TRBJ2-5; 10 positions agree with TRBD2. The J call could be wrong; TRBJ2-7 is a better fit for the DNA end. Germline CDR1 SGHRS, CDR2 YFSETQ. The CDR3 sequence is 15 residues long. In DNA, the CDR3 is TGCGCCAGCAGCTTGTTCCTAGCGGGAGTCGACGAGCAGTACTTC. It encodes CASSLFLAGVDEQYF.

The V gene is TRBV6-5, the J gene TRBJ2-1; maybe TRBD2 (6 bases). V lost 6 bases and J 2 bases, leaving 8 bases between the germline ends. The germline V gene has CDR1 MNHEY and CDR2 SVGAGI. The CDR3 is 13 residues long. The DNA of the CDR3 is TGTGCCAGCAGCGGGAGCACCTACAATGAGCAGTTCTTC. Translated: CASSGSTYNEQFF.

This rearrangement joins TRBV6-4 to TRBJ2-3, with no clear D. V gave up 6 bases and J gave up 4 bases, with 11 bases separating them. Germline CDR1 is MRHNA and CDR2 is SNTAGT. The CDR3 has 13 amino acids. The CDR3 DNA reads as TGTGCCAGCAGGTCTTCTGGGGCAGATACGCAGTATTTT. Protein: CASRSSGADTQYF.

The chain has TRBV7-9 and TRBJ2-3, with 10 bases that match TRBD2. The CDR3 loop spans 18 amino acids. Germline CDR1 SEHNR, CDR2 FQNEAQ (reference sequence). V shed 4 bases, J shed 0 bases, and the junction held 10 bases outside the gene matches. The CDR3 spells CASSSIQRTSGSTDTQYF. CDR3 in DNA: TGTGCCAGCAGCTCCATCCAACGGACTAGCGGCAGCACAGATACGCAGTATTTT.

The rearrangement uses TRBV19 and TRBJ2-3, with D possibly TRBD2 on 6 matching bases. This CDR3 is built from 13 residues. Germline-derived CDR1 and CDR2 are LNHDA and SQIVND (reference sequence). V lost 5 bases and J lost 3, with 9 bases in between. As DNA, the CDR3 is TGTGCCAGTAGTCGTGGGGGGACAGATACGCAGTATTTT. Translation: CASSRGGTDTQYF.

This chain connects TRBV28 to TRBJ2-7; tentative D call: TRBD2 (6 bases). The CDR3 consists of 16 residues. V gave up 5 bases and J gave up 5 bases, with 22 bases separating them. Germline assignment: CDR1 MDHEN and CDR2 SYDVKM. The CDR3, as DNA: TGTGCCAGCAGTGGGTGGTTGGAGGGTAAGGGCAACGAGCAGTACTTC. It encodes CASSGWLEGKGNEQYF.

The genes are TRBV7-8 and TRBJ2-1, with 10 bases fitting TRBD2. CDR1 and CDR2 (germline): SGHVS, FQNEAQ. The CDR3 is 15 amino acids. Trimming took 5 bases from V and 1 from J; bases not matched to a gene: 2. CDR3 DNA: TGTGCCAGCAGCCCTAGCGGGAGATCCTACAATGAGCAGTTCTTC. Translation: CASSPSGRSYNEQFF.

Comment on this clone: Other DNA sequences in the sample encode the same CDR3. The CDR3 loop reads CATSRGSGEQYF. CDR3 nucleotides: TGTGCCACCAGCAGAGGTTCTGGCGAGCAGTACTTC. The rearrangement joins TRBV15 to TRBJ2-7; D not certain. Trimming left V 1 base short and J 6 bases short, with 7 bases between. Germline V gene data show CDR1 as LNHNV and CDR2 as YYDKDF (reference sequence). The CDR3 length is 12 residues.